These 16 T cell receptor beta chains share one sample of origin, sequenced in a study of blood T cell repertoires in COVID-19 (dated by TCRdb to about 2020). Library preparation used the immunoSEQ multiplex PCR assay. Held by TCRdb, this immuneACCESS table contains in-frame sequences only and omits some clones. Under half of the omission traces to an unresolved V gene where checked; the cause of the rest is unknown. The sample contains about 200,000 clones, around 82% of them found a single time. The ten largest clones represent roughly 7% of the sample. The sequencing input was PBMCs or T cells enriched from blood (not recorded which). The source is a man aged 40-49 years who had recovered from COVID-19.

This rearrangement joins TRBV11-3 to TRBJ2-1; 8 bases are a match to TRBD2. The CDR3 consists of 15 residues. Germline V gene data show CDR1 as SGHNT and CDR2 as YENEEA. The V gene end was trimmed by 4 bases and the J gene end by 9 bases; junction bases not matched to a gene: 11. The CDR3 sequence is CASSSSSGALSEQFF. CDR3 DNA sequence: TGTGCCAGCAGCTCCAGTAGCGGGGCATTGAGTGAGCAGTTCTTC.

The rearrangement uses TRBV29-1 and TRBJ1-1, with a weak D call TRBD1 (6 bases). The CDR3 extends over 13 amino acids. In germline, CDR1 is SQVTM, CDR2 ANQGSEA. The V end lost 7 bases, the J end lost 7 bases, and 19 bases lay between the germline ends. The DNA for the CDR3 is TGCAGCGCCTACTACAGGGATAAAGGTGAAGCTTTCTTT. Translated, it gives CSAYYRDKGEAFF.

This clone was observed a single time. This chain links TRBV27 with TRBJ1-2; D may be TRBD1 (6 bases). Germline loops: CDR1 MNHEY, CDR2 SMNVEV (reference sequence). The CDR3 sequence is 15 residues long. With 4 bases removed from V and 3 bases from J, the gap between germline ends came to 15 bases. The CDR3, as DNA: TGTGCCAGCAGTTCGGACAGTTACTCATACTATGGCTACACCTTC. This translates into CASSSDSYSYYGYTF.

The CDR3 nucleotides read TGTGCCAGCAGCTTGACAGGGAACACTGAAGCTTTCTTT. Translating it yields CASSLTGNTEAFF. This sequence joins TRBV5-6 and TRBJ1-1; tentatively, D is TRBD1 (5 bases). The V end lost 1 base, the J end lost 1 base, and 5 bases lay between the germline ends. This CDR3 spans 13 amino acids. Germline V lookup: CDR1 SGHDT, CDR2 YYEEEE.

The genes are TRBV10-3 and TRBJ1-1, with TRBD1 matching over 9 bases. The J segment lost 0 bases and the V segment lost 6 bases, leaving 5 bases of the junction unmatched. Germline V gene lookup returns CDR1 ENHRY and CDR2 SYGVKD. The CDR3 has 15 amino acids. This chain's CDR3 is CAISTGTGMNTEAFF. The CDR3 DNA is TGTGCCATCAGCACCGGGACAGGGATGAACACTGAAGCTTTCTTT.

J is TRBJ1-4 and V is TRBV5-4; maybe TRBD1 (5 bases). The CDR3 spans 16 residues. Germline loops: CDR1 SGHNT, CDR2 YYREEE (reference sequence). The germline V and J ends were trimmed by 4 bases and 6 bases, with 19 bases remaining between them. The CDR3 DNA is TGTGCCAGCAGCGCGGGGCGTGGGGGTTTGGATGAAAAACTGTTTTTT. Translation: CASSAGRGGLDEKLFF.

V and J are TRBV27 and TRBJ2-7; D might be TRBD2 (6 bases). The V gene lost 0 bases and the J gene lost 2 bases, with 14 bases spanning the gap. The CDR3 totals 16 residues. Germline values: CDR1 MNHEY, CDR2 SMNVEV (reference sequence). DNA for the CDR3: TGTGCCAGCAGTTTATCCGGGGGTCTGGGGACCTACGAGCAGTACTTC. Encoded protein: CASSLSGGLGTYEQYF.

Worth noting for this clone: Sequence at one end of the junction differs from germline and may be a read error. The chain uses TRBV11-2 and TRBJ2-1, with TRBD2 matching 8 bases. The CDR3 has 15 residues. Germline V gives CDR1 SGHAT, CDR2 FQNNGV. Here the CDR3 DNA reads TGTGCCAGCAGCCCCGACATCGGGGGGGTCCTACAAGGTCTCTTC. Its protein product is CASSPDIGGVLQGLF.

The CDR3 reads CASSAQENSPLHF. The CDR3 DNA reads as TGTGCCAGCAGCGCACAGGAAAACTCACCCCTCCACTTT. The rearrangement uses TRBV12-3 or TRBV12-4 and TRBJ1-6, with a weak D call TRBD1 (5 bases). The CDR3 loop spans 13 amino acids. Trimming shortened V by 6 bases and J by 10 bases, and 13 bases separated the two germline ends.

The chain links TRBV19 to TRBJ1-2; TRBD1 aligns across 8 bases. This CDR3 spans 14 amino acids. Trimming at V came to 2 bases and at J to 6 bases, leaving 5 bases not matched to a gene. The V gene's germline CDR1 is LNHDA and CDR2 SQIVND (reference sequence). The CDR3 spells CASSIRTGGDGYTF. DNA for the CDR3: TGTGCCAGTAGTATACGAACAGGGGGAGATGGCTACACCTTC.

The chain carries TRBV19 and TRBJ1-1; maybe TRBD1 (6 bases). The V gene lost 1 base and the J gene lost 1 base, with 16 bases spanning the gap. This CDR3 is 17 amino acids long. Looked up from germline, CDR1 is LNHDA and CDR2 is SQIVND (reference sequence). CDR3 DNA: TGTGCCAGTAGTATAGTTTTCGACAGGACTCGGAACACTGAAGCTTTCTTT. This gives the protein CASSIVFDRTRNTEAFF.

The rearrangement links TRBV5-5 to TRBJ2-3, with D perhaps TRBD2 (6 bases). The V and J ends lost 0 bases and 2 bases respectively, with 10 bases between them. This CDR3 has 15 residues. Germline V gene sequence: CDR1 SGHKS, CDR2 YYEKEE (reference sequence). The CDR3 sequence: CASSLGLELTDTQYF. DNA of the CDR3: TGTGCCAGCAGCTTGGGACTAGAACTCACAGATACGCAGTATTTT.

The rearrangement uses TRBV5-4 and TRBJ2-2; tentative D call: TRBD1 (5 bases). The CDR3 has 13 residues. Trimming left V 1 base short and J 6 bases short, with 7 bases between. Per germline, CDR1 SGHNT and CDR2 YYREEE (reference sequence). This chain's CDR3 is CASSLPGPGELFF. Written as DNA, the CDR3 is TGTGCCAGCAGCTTGCCAGGGCCCGGGGAGCTGTTTTTT.

The rearrangement uses TRBV18 and TRBJ2-1; 8 bases agree with TRBD1. This CDR3 has 16 residues. V trimming: 3 bases; J trimming: 8 bases; junction bases outside the gene matches: 12. Germline CDR1 KGHSH, CDR2 LQKENI. CDR3 sequence (DNA): TGTGCCAGCTCACCCAGGGTAGTAAGGACAGGGTATGAGCAGTTCTTC. As protein: CASSPRVVRTGYEQFF.

This clone came up once. The rearrangement uses TRBV15 and TRBJ2-2; 7 positions agree with TRBD1. Trimming took 6 bases from V and 4 from J; bases not matched to a gene: 8. Germline V gives CDR1 LNHNV, CDR2 YYDKDF (reference sequence). The CDR3 contains 15 residues. CDR3 nucleotide sequence: TGTGCCACCAGTTATTGGAACAGGGGCACCGGGGAGCTGTTTTTT. This codes for CATSYWNRGTGELFF.

The chain employs TRBV21-1 and TRBJ1-2. TRBV21-1 is given as a pseudogene. This CDR3 comprises 18 residues. The CDR3 region has the DNA TGTGCCAGCAGCATCGATGAGGGCCCTACTCGAGCTAACTATGGCTACACCTTC. Translating it yields CASSIDEGPTRANYGYTF.